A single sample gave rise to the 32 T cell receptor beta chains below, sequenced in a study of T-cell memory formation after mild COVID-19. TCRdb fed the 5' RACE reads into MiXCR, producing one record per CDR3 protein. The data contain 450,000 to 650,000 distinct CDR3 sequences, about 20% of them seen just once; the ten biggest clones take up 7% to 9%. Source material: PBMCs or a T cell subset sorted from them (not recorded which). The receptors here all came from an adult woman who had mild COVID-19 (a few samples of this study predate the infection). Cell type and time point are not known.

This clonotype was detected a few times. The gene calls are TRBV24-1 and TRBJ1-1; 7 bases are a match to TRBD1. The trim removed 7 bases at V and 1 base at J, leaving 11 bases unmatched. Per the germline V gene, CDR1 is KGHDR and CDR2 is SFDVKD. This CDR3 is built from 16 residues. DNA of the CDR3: TGTGCCACCAGGACCTCCGGGACAGATACGAACACTGAAGCTTTCTTT. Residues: CATRTSGTDTNTEAFF.

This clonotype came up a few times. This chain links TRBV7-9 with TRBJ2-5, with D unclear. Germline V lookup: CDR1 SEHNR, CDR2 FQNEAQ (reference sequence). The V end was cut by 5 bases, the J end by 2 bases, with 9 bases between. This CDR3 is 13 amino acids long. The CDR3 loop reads CASSQSRQETQYF. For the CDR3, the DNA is TGTGCCAGCAGCCAAAGCAGACAAGAGACCCAGTACTTC. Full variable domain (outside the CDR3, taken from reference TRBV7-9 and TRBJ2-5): DTGVSQNPRHKITKRGQNVTFRCDPISEHNRLYWYRQTLGQGPEFLTYFQNEAQLEKSRLLSDRFSAERPKGSFSTLEIQRTEQGDSAMYLCASSQSRQETQYFGPGTRLLVL.

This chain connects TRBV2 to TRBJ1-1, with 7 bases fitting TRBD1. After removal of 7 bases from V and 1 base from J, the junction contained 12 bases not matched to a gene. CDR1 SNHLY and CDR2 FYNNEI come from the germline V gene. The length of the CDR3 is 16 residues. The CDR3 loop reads CASKGPQRTGNTEAFF. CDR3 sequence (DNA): TGTGCCAGCAAGGGCCCCCAAAGGACAGGGAACACTGAAGCTTTCTTT.

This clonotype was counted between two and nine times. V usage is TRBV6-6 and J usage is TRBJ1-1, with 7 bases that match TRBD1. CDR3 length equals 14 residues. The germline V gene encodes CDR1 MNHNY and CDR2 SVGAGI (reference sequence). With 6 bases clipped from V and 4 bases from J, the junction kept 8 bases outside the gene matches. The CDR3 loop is CASSTQGRITEAFF. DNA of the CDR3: TGTGCCAGCAGCACACAGGGGAGAATCACTGAAGCTTTCTTT.

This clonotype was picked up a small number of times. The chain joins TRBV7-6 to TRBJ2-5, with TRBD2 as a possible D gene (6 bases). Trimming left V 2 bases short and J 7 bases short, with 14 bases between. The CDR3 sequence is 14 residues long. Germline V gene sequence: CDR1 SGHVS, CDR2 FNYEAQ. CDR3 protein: CASSLPGPGGTQYF. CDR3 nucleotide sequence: TGTGCCAGCAGCTTACCGGGACCCGGGGGGACCCAGTACTTC.

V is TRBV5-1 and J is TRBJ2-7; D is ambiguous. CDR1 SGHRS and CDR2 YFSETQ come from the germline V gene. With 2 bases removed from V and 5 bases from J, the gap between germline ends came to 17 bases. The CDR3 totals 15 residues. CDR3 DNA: TGCGCCAGCAGCTTACGGGCCGGTCAAAAGGACGAGCAGTACTTC. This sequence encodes CASSLRAGQKDEQYF.

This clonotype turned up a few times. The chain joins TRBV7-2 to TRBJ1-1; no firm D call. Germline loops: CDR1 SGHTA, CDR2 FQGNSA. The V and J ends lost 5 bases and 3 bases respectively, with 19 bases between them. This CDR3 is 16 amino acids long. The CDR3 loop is CASSGEPLAADTEAFF. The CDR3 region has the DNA TGTGCCAGCAGCGGGGAGCCCCTCGCGGCCGACACTGAAGCTTTCTTT.

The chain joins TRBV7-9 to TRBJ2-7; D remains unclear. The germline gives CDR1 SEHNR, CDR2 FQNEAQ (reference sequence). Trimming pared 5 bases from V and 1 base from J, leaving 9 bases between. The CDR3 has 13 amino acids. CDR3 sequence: CASSPQLSYEQYF. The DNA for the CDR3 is TGTGCCAGCAGCCCCCAGCTTTCCTACGAGCAGTACTTC.

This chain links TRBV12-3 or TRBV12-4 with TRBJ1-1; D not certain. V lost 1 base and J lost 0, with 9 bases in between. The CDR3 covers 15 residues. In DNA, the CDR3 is TGTGCCAGCAGTTTAGTAGGACGGCTGAACACTGAAGCTTTCTTT. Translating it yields CASSLVGRLNTEAFF.

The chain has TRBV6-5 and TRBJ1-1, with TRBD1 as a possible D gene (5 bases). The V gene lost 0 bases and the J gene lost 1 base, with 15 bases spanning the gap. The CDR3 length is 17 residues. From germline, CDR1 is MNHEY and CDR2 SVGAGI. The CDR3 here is CASSYSIRGRQNTEAFF. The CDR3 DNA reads TGTGCCAGCAGTTACTCGATTAGGGGACGGCAGAACACTGAAGCTTTCTTT.

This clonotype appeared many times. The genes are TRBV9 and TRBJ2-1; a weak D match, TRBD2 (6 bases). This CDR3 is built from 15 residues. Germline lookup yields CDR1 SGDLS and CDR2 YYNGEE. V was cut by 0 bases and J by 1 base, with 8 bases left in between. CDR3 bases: TGTGCCAGCAGCGTAGGGGGAGGTTCCTACAATGAGCAGTTCTTC. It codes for CASSVGGGSYNEQFF.

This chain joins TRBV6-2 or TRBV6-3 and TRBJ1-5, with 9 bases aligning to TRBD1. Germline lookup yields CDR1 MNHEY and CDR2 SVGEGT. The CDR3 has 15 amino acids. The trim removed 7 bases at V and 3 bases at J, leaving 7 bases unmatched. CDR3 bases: TGTGCCAGCATTCCCGGGACAGGGTTCAATCAGCCCCAGCATTTT. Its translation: CASIPGTGFNQPQHF.

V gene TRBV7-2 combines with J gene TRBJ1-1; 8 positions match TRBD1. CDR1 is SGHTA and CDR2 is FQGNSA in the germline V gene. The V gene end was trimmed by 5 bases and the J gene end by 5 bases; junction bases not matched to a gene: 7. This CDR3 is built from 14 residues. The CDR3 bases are TGTGCCAGCAGCGGGGCCAGGGGGCTTACTGAAGCTTTCTTT. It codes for CASSGARGLTEAFF. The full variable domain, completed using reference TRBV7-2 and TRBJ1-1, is GAGVSQSPSNKVTEKGKDVELRCDPISGHTALYWYRQSLGQGLEFLIYFQGNSAPDKSGLPSDRFSAERTGGSVSTLTIQRTQQEDSAVYLCASSGARGLTEAFFGQGTRLTVV.

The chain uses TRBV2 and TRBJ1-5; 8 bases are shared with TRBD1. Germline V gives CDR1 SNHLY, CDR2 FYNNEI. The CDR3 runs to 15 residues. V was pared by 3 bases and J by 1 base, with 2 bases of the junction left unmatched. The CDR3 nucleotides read TGTGCCAGCAGTGAGACAGGGGTCAGCAATCAGCCCCAGCATTTT. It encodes CASSETGVSNQPQHF.

Here the CDR3 DNA reads TGTGCCAGCAGCCTCGTCTTAGGGGCGCGTCAAGAGACCCAGTACTTC. Amino acids: CASSLVLGARQETQYF. This rearrangement joins TRBV6-5 to TRBJ2-5; possible D gene TRBD1, 5 bases. This CDR3 has 16 amino acids. The ends were cut back, 6 bases at V and 2 bases at J, with 19 bases in the middle. The germline gives CDR1 MNHEY, CDR2 SVGAGI.

In DNA, the CDR3 is TGTGCCAGCAGTTTCCATCTTGCAACTAATGAAAAACTGTTTTTT. It encodes CASSFHLATNEKLFF. This rearrangement joins TRBV6-5 to TRBJ1-4; D unresolved. The CDR3 has 15 residues. Germline V lookup: CDR1 MNHEY, CDR2 SVGAGI. V dropped 4 bases and J dropped 0 bases, with 9 bases sitting between them.

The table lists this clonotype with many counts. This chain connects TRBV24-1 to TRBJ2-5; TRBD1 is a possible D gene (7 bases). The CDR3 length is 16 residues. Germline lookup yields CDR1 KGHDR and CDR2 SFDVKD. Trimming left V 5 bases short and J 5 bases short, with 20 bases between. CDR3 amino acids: CATSAMGSGGIETQYF. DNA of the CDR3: TGTGCCACCAGTGCCATGGGGTCAGGGGGGATCGAGACCCAGTACTTC.

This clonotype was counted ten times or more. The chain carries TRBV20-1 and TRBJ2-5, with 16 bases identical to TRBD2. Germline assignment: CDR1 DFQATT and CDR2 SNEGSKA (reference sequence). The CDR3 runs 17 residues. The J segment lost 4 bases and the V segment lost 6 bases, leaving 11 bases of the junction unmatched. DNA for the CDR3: TGCAGTGCACCGGGACTAGCGGGAGGGCGTAGGGGAGAGACCCAGTACTTC. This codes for CSAPGLAGGRRGETQYF.

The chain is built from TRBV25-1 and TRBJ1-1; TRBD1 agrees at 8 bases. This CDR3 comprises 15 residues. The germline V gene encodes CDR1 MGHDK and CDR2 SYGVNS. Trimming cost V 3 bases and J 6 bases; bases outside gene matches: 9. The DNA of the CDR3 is TGTGCCAGCAGTGATTGGGGACAGGCCACGCCTGAAGCTTTCTTT. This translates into CASSDWGQATPEAFF.

CDR3 amino acids: CASSSRTSGSFETQYF. CDR3 DNA sequence: TGTGCCAGCAGCTCCCGGACTAGCGGGTCTTTTGAGACCCAGTACTTC. This rearrangement joins TRBV7-9 to TRBJ2-5; TRBD2 matches at 11 bases. V lost 4 bases to trimming and J lost 5 bases; unmatched junction nucleotides: 9. The germline gives CDR1 SEHNR, CDR2 FQNEAQ (reference sequence). This CDR3 is 16 amino acids long.

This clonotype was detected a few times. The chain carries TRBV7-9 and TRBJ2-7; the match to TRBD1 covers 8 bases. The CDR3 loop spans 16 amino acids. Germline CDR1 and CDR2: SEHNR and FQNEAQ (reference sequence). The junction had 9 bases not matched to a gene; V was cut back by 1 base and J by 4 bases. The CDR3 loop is CASSLDSRDRWYEQYF. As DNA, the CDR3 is TGTGCCAGCAGCTTAGATAGCCGGGACAGGTGGTACGAGCAGTACTTC. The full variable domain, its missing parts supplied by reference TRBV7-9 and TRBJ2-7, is DTGVSQNPRHKITKRGQNVTFRCDPISEHNRLYWYRQTLGQGPEFLTYFQNEAQLEKSRLLSDRFSAERPKGSFSTLEIQRTEQGDSAMYLCASSLDSRDRWYEQYFGPGTRLTVT.

CDR3 amino acids: CASSFGGSQYF. CDR3 DNA: TGTGCCAGCAGCTTCGGTGGGTCCCAGTACTTC. The gene calls are TRBV5-6 and TRBJ2-5; D remains unclear. The length of the CDR3 is 11 residues. V lost 2 bases and J lost 9, with 8 bases in between. Germline CDR1 and CDR2: SGHDT and YYEEEE.

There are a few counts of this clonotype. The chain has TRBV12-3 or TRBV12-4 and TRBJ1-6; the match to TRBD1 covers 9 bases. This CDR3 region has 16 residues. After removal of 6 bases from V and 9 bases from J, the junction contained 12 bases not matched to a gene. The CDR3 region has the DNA TGTGCCAGCAGACCTACCGCCGGGACAGGGAGTTCACCCCTCCACTTT. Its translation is CASRPTAGTGSSPLHF.

CDR3 bases: TGTGCCAGCGCCCTGGGAGCGGGAGAAAACGGTGAGCAGTTCTTC. It codes for CASALGAGENGEQFF. The rearrangement uses TRBV6-2 or TRBV6-3 and TRBJ2-1; the match to TRBD2 covers 8 bases. CDR1 and CDR2 (germline): MNHEY, SVGEGT. J lost 9 bases, V lost 8 bases, and 15 bases had no gene match. The CDR3 sequence is 15 residues long.

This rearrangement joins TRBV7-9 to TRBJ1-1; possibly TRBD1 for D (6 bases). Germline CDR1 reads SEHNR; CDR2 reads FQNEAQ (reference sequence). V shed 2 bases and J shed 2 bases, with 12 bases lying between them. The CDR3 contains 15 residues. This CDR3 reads CASSLRTEGNTEAFF. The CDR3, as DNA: TGTGCCAGCAGCTTAAGGACAGAGGGTAACACTGAAGCTTTCTTT.

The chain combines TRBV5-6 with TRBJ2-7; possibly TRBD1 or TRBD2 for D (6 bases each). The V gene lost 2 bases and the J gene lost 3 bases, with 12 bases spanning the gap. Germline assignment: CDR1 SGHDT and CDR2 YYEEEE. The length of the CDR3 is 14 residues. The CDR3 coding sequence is TGTGCCAGCAGCTTTCCCGGGGGCGACTACGAGCAGTACTTC. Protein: CASSFPGGDYEQYF.

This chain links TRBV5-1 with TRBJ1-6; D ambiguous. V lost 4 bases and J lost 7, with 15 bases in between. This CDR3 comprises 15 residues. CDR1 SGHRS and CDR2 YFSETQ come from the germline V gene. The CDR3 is CASSQSALVNSPLHF. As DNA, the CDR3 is TGCGCCAGCAGCCAGTCGGCTCTTGTGAATTCACCCCTCCACTTT.

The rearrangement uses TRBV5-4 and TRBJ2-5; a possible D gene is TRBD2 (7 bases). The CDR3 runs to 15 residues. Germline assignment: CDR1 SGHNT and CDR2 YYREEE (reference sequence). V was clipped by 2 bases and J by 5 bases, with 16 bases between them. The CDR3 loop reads CASSFGGAVRETQYF. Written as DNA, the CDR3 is TGTGCCAGCAGCTTTGGGGGGGCCGTTCGGGAGACCCAGTACTTC. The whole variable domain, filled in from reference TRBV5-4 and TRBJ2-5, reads ETGVTQSPTHLIKTRGQQVTLRCSSQSGHNTVSWYQQALGQGPQFIFQYYREEENGRGNFPPRFSGLQFPNYSSELNVNALELDDSALYLCASSFGGAVRETQYFGPGTRLLVL.

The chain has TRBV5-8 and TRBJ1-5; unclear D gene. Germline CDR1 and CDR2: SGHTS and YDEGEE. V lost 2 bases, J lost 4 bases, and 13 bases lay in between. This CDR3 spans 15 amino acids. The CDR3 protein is CASSFSARTNQPQHF. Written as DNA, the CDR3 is TGTGCCAGCAGCTTCTCCGCCAGGACTAATCAGCCCCAGCATTTT.

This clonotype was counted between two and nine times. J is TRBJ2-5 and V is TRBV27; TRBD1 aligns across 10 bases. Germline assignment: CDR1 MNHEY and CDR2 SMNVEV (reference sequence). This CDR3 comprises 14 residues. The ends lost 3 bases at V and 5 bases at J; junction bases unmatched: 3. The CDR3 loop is CASSFLDRGETQYF. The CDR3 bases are TGTGCCAGCAGTTTTCTGGACAGGGGGGAGACCCAGTACTTC.

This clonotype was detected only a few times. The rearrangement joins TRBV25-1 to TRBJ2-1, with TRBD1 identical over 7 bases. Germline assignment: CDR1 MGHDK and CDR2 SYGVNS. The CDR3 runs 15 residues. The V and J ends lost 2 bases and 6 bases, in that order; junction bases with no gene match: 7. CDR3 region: CASSEKGAGANEQFF. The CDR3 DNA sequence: TGTGCCAGCAGTGAAAAGGGGGCCGGAGCCAATGAGCAGTTCTTC.

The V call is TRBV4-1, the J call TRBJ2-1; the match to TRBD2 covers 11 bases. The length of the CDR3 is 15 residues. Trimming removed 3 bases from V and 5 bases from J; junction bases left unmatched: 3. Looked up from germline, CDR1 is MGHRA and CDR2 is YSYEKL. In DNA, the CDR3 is TGCGCCAGCAGCCAGACTAGCGGGGAGCACAATGAGCAGTTCTTC. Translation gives CASSQTSGEHNEQFF.